These T cell receptor beta chains were read from a single sample in a study of response to subunit inactivated influenza vaccine. MiXCR was run by TCRdb on the RT-PCR reads, yielding one entry per CDR3 protein. Seen here are around 190,000 distinct CDR3 sequences, about 9% observed once, and the top ten hold 11%. The sequencing used non-naive T cells sorted from PBMCs, collected on the day of vaccination. All receptors come from a man aged 50-60 years who received an inactivated influenza vaccine. Both conserved end residues are part of each CDR3. A D gene is named only where the DNA matches it firmly. Only part of the rows carry a size: once, few, many, or a class if the clone is expanded.

-,many,TRBJ2-2,TRBV5-1,TGCGCCAGCAGCTTGGTTTGGGCAGAGGCGAACACCGGGGAGCTGTTTTTT,CASSLVWAEANTGELFF
TRBD1,-,TRBJ1-6,TRBV7-8,TGTGCCAGCAGCTTCAATGCCGGGACAGGGGGGAGATCACCCCTCCACTTT,CASSFNAGTGGRSPLHF
TRBD2,few,TRBJ2-1,TRBV5-1,TGCGCCAGCAGAAGGACCGGGACTAGCGTTGGGCATGAGCAGTTCTTC,CASRRTGTSVGHEQFF
TRBD2,-,TRBJ2-1,TRBV7-3,TGTGCCAGCAGCCCCGGGACTAGCGGGACAAGTTTCTTC,CASSPGTSGTSFF
-,many,TRBJ2-7,TRBV9,TGTGCCAGCAGCGCCTCGACAGGACCCTACGAGCAGTACTTC,CASSASTGPYEQYF
TRBD2,-,TRBJ2-3,TRBV6-1,TGTGCCAGCAGGCGGGGGTCTCGCACAGATACGCAGTATTTT,CASRRGSRTDTQYF
-,-,TRBJ2-7,TRBV6-2/TRBV6-3,TGTGCCAGCAGAAACCGGGGAGAGGGATACTACGAGCAGTACTTC,CASRNRGEGYYEQYF
-,-,TRBJ2-3,TRBV5-6,TGTGCCAGCAGCATGGGTGGGGGGCGGATCGATACGCAGTATTTT,CASSMGGGRIDTQYF
TRBD1,-,TRBJ2-7,TRBV24-1,TGTGCCACCAGTGATCCCACAGGGGGTGCCTACGAGCAGTACTTC,CATSDPTGGAYEQYF
-,few,TRBJ1-4,TRBV9,TGTGCCAGCAGCGCATCAGGGGCGTCGAATGAAAAACTGTTTTTT,CASSASGASNEKLFF
-,-,TRBJ1-1,TRBV27,TGTGCCAGCAGTTTATCGAGCGCCCTTATGAACACTGAAGCTTTCTTT,CASSLSSALMNTEAFF
TRBD1,many,TRBJ1-5,TRBV5-1,TGCGCCAGCAGCTTGGGGTCAGGGGGGAATCAGCCCCAGCATTTT,CASSLGSGGNQPQHF
TRBD1,-,TRBJ1-6,TRBV18,TGTGCCAGCTCTCAGTCGACAGGGCGGAATTCACCCCTCCACTTT,CASSQSTGRNSPLHF
-,few,TRBJ2-2,TRBV7-9,TGTGCCAGCAGCCCAGGGTCCGGGGAGCTGTTTTTT,CASSPGSGELFF
-,few,TRBJ1-1,TRBV7-2,TGTGCCAGCAGCGCACAGCATACACCCCCTGAAGCTTTCTTT,CASSAQHTPPEAFF
-,-,TRBJ1-1,TRBV15,TGTGCCACCAGTTCCAGTTTTAGCCCAAGTCGCATGAACACTGAAGCTTTCTTT,CATSSSFSPSRMNTEAFF
-,many,TRBJ2-5,TRBV12-3/TRBV12-4,TGTGCCAGCAGTTTAGTTGGAGAAGAGACCCAGTACTTC,CASSLVGEETQYF
-,-,TRBJ2-7,TRBV15,TGTGCCACCACCAGGGGAGGTGGGTACGAGCAGTACTTC,CATTRGGGYEQYF
-,medium-sized,TRBJ2-4,TRBV6-9,TGTGCCAGCAGTCCCCTTCGGCGGACACCAATAGCCAAAAACATTCAGTACTTC,CASSPLRRTPIAKNIQYF
-,-,TRBJ2-1,TRBV7-2,TGTGCCAGCAGCTTCCGGCAGGTTAACAATGAGCAGTTCTTC,CASSFRQVNNEQFF